This is a list of T cell receptor beta chains from one sample in a study of T cell responses to AZD1222 COVID-19 vaccine. Some clones are missing from TCRdb's copy, which holds only in-frame ones; the method was immunoSEQ multiplex PCR. The table has about 120,000 clones, approximately 91% seen once. Material: peripheral blood, obtained on day 0 of AZD1222 vaccination. The source of these receptors is an adult in good health. CDR3s include the opening cysteine and the closing phenylalanine or tryptophan. A D gene is named only where the DNA matches it firmly. Not every row has a clone size; where given, it reads once, few, many or a size class.

J,D,V,size,CDR3,DNA
TRBJ2-7,TRBD1,TRBV28,.,CATRTGPTGEYF,TGTGCCACTCGGACAGGACCTACCGGGGAGTACTTC
TRBJ1-2,TRBD1,TRBV28,.,CASSSGQGHGYTF,TGTGCCAGCAGTTCCGGACAGGGACATGGCTACACCTTC
TRBJ2-2,TRBD2,TRBV28,.,CASSSTSPNTGELFF,TGTGCCAGCAGTTCGACTAGCCCTAACACCGGGGAGCTGTTTTTT
TRBJ1-5,.,TRBV5-4,.,CASSLDGGRDQPQHF,TGTGCCAGCAGCTTGGACGGGGGGCGCGATCAGCCCCAGCATTTT
TRBJ2-2,TRBD1,TRBV5-4,.,CASSPPGQMGPGELFF,TGTGCCAGCAGCCCGCCGGGACAGATGGGCCCCGGGGAGCTGTTTTTT
TRBJ2-3,.,TRBV28,.,CASSLSGGGTDTQYF,TGTGCCAGCAGTTTATCCGGTGGGGGCACAGATACGCAGTATTTT
TRBJ2-5,.,TRBV9,few,CASSARAAGSETQYF,TGTGCCAGCAGCGCCCGGGCAGCAGGTAGCGAGACCCAGTACTTC
TRBJ2-1,TRBD2,TRBV13,.,CASSPYTRTSGRRVYNEQFF,TGTGCCAGCAGCCCGTATACTAGGACTAGCGGGAGGAGGGTCTACAATGAGCAGTTCTTC
TRBJ1-1,TRBD1,TRBV7-8,.,CASSLLPQGARTEAFF,TGTGCCAGCAGCTTATTGCCACAGGGGGCGAGGACTGAAGCTTTCTTT
TRBJ2-3,.,TRBV2,.,CADSAETDTQYF,TGTGCGGACTCGGCGGAGACAGATACGCAGTATTTT
TRBJ2-3,.,TRBV24-1,.,CATSPGAFSTDTQYF,TGTGCCACCAGTCCGGGGGCGTTTAGCACAGATACGCAGTATTTT
TRBJ2-3,TRBD2,TRBV6-4,.,CALPRTSGSQIRQYF,TGTGCCCTACCGCGGACTAGCGGATCACAGATAAGGCAGTATTTT
TRBJ2-1,TRBD2,TRBV28,.,CASSPPAGEVDNEQFF,TGTGCCAGCAGTCCACCAGCGGGAGAAGTGGACAATGAGCAGTTCTTC
TRBJ2-6,.,TRBV5-6,.,CASSFNSLSGANVLTF,TGTGCCAGCAGCTTTAACAGCCTCTCTGGGGCCAACGTCCTGACTTTC
TRBJ1-6,TRBD1,TRBV30,.,CAWSGGTGGGPLHF,TGTGCCTGGAGTGGCGGGACAGGCGGAGGACCCCTCCACTTT
TRBJ2-7,.,TRBV2,.,CAINRDYEQYF,TGTGCCATCAATCGGGACTACGAGCAGTACTTC
TRBJ1-2,TRBD1,TRBV12-3/TRBV12-4,.,CASSRQGAAGYTF,TGTGCCAGCAGTCGACAGGGGGCTGCTGGCTACACCTTC
TRBJ1-5,.,TRBV10-2,.,CASSESSLNQPQHF,TGCGCCAGCAGTGAGTCCTCGTTAAATCAGCCCCAGCATTTT
TRBJ1-5,.,TRBV28,.,CASSYLGAGGQPQHF,TGTGCCAGCAGTTACCTGGGGGCGGGGGGTCAGCCCCAGCATTTT
TRBJ1-4,.,TRBV5-1,.,CASSRDVGGGEKLFF,TGCGCCAGCAGCAGGGACGTCGGAGGGGGTGAAAAACTGTTTTTT
TRBJ2-3,TRBD2,TRBV3-1/TRBV3-2,.,CASSLSTSGRADTQYF,TGTGCCAGCAGCCTTTCGACTAGCGGGAGAGCGGATACGCAGTATTTT
TRBJ1-1,.,TRBV6-5,.,CASTLTGGLGEAFF,TGTGCCAGCACCCTGACTGGGGGTCTGGGTGAAGCTTTCTTT
TRBJ1-4,TRBD1,TRBV28,.,CASRAGGADEKLFF,TGTGCCAGCAGGGCAGGGGGCGCGGATGAAAAACTGTTTTTT
TRBJ1-2,TRBD1,TRBV19,.,CASRDRGPLYGYTF,TGTGCCAGTAGGGACAGGGGGCCGTTATATGGCTACACCTTC
TRBJ2-2,.,TRBV10-3,.,CAIRVQGNTGELFF,TGTGCCATCAGGGTACAGGGTAACACCGGGGAGCTGTTTTTT
TRBJ1-2,.,TRBV3-1/TRBV3-2,.,CASSKQGNYGYTF,TGTGCCAGCAGCAAACAGGGTAACTATGGCTACACCTTC
TRBJ2-7,.,TRBV6-5,.,CASSSRDLGSYEQYF,TGTGCCAGCAGTTCACGGGACTTGGGATCCTACGAGCAGTACTTC
TRBJ2-5,TRBD2,TRBV6-5,.,CASSPGLPKETQYF,TGTGCCAGCAGCCCGGGACTACCTAAAGAGACCCAGTACTTC
TRBJ1-2,.,TRBV28,.,CASSAPTGQNYGYTF,TGTGCCAGCAGCGCGCCGACGGGGCAAAACTATGGCTACACCTTC
TRBJ2-5,.,TRBV18,.,CASSPLSETQYF,TGTGCCAGCTCACCGTTGTCGGAGACCCAGTACTTC
TRBJ2-7,.,TRBV6-2/TRBV6-3,.,CASSSWSSYEQYF,TGTGCCAGCAGTTCTTGGTCCTCCTACGAGCAGTACTTC
TRBJ2-4,TRBD1,TRBV28,.,CAVRGQGQNRAKNIQYF,TGTGCCGTTCGAGGACAGGGGCAAAACCGAGCCAAAAACATTCAGTACTTC